These 2 T cell receptor beta chains were all obtained from the same sample, sequenced in a study of cytomegalovirus exposure and HLA in healthy donors. Assay: immunoSEQ multiplex PCR; the TCRdb copy retains only in-frame clones and omits some. The repertoire holds about 79,000 clones, roughly 93% seen once, with around 3.3% in the top ten. The sample consisted of PBMCs. Receptors originate from a woman aged 25-40 years in good health and CMV-seronegative.

This sequence joins TRBV29-1 and TRBJ1-1, with D unclear. Germline CDR1 reads SQVTM; CDR2 reads ANQGSEA. Trimming shortened V by 4 bases and J by 5 bases, and 14 bases separated the two germline ends. The CDR3 contains 13 residues. This chain's CDR3 is CSVVEVYRTEAFF. Here the CDR3 DNA reads TGCAGCGTTGTGGAGGTGTACCGGACTGAAGCTTTCTTT. Together with reference TRBV29-1 and TRBJ1-1, the CDR3 gives the full variable domain: SAVISQKPSRDICQRGTSLTIQCQVDSQVTMMFWYRQQPGQSLTLIATANQGSEATYESGFVIDKFPISRPNLTFSTLTVSNMSPEDSSIYLCSVVEVYRTEAFFGQGTRLTVV.

This clone came up once. V gene TRBV6-5 combines with J gene TRBJ2-1, with 10 nucleotides matching TRBD2. Germline loops: CDR1 MNHEY, CDR2 SVGAGI. V was clipped by 3 bases and J by 7 bases; unmatched bases: 6. This CDR3 comprises 15 residues. The CDR3, as DNA: TGTGCCAGCAGTTATCCTAGCGGGAGTAGGAATGAGCAGTTCTTC. Its protein product is CASSYPSGSRNEQFF.